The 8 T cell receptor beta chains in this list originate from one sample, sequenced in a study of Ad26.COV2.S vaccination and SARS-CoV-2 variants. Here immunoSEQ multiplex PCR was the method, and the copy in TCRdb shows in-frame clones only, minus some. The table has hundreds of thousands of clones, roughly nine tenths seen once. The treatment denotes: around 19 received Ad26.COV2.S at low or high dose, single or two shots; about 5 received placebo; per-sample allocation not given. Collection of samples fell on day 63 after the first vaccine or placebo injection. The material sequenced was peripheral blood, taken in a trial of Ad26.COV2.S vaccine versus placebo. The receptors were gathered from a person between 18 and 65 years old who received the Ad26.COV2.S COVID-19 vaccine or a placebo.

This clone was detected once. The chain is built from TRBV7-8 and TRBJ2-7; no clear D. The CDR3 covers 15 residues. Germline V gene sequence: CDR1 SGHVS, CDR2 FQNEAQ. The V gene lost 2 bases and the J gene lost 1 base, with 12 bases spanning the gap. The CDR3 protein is CASSLWAQSSYEQYF. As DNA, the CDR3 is TGTGCCAGCAGCTTATGGGCGCAGTCATCCTACGAGCAGTACTTC. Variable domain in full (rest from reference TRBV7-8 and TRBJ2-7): GAGVSQSPRYKVAKRGQDVALRCDPISGHVSLFWYQQALGQGPEFLTYFQNEAQLDKSGLPSDRFFAERPEGSVSTLKIQRTQQEDSAVYLCASSLWAQSSYEQYFGPGTRLTVT.

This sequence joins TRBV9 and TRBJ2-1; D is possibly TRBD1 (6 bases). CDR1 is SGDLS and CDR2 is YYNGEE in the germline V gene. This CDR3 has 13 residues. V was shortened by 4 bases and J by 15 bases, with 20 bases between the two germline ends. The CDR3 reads CASSPRGEGGLFF. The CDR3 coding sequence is TGTGCCAGCAGCCCAAGGGGAGAAGGGGGTCTGTTCTTC.

The CDR3 DNA reads TGTGCCAGCAGTGAAGAAGGGGGAGGGCCAGATACGCAGTATTTT. The encoded protein is CASSEEGGGPDTQYF. The gene calls are TRBV6-1 and TRBJ2-3, with D maybe TRBD2 (7 bases). Germline V lookup: CDR1 MNHNS, CDR2 SASEGT. There are 15 residues in the CDR3. Trimming removed 1 base from V and 4 bases from J, with 12 bases in between.

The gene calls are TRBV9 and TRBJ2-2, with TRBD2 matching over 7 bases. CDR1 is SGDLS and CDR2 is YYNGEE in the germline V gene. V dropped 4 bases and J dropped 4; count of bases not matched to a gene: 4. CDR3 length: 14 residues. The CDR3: CASSPRTSTGELFF. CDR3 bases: TGTGCCAGCAGCCCCCGGACTAGCACCGGGGAGCTGTTTTTT.

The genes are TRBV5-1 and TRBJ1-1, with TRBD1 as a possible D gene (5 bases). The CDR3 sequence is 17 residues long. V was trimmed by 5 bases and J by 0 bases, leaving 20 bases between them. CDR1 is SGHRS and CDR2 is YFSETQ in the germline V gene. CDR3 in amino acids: CASSPGLPKEMNTEAFF. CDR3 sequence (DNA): TGCGCCAGCAGTCCGGGGCTTCCTAAAGAGATGAACACTGAAGCTTTCTTT.

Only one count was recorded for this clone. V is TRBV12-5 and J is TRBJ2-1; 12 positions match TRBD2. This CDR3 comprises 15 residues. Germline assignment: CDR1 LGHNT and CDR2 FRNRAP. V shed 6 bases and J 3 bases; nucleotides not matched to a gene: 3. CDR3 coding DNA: TGTGCTAGTGGAACTAGCGGGGGGCACTACAATGAGCAGTTCTTC. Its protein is CASGTSGGHYNEQFF.

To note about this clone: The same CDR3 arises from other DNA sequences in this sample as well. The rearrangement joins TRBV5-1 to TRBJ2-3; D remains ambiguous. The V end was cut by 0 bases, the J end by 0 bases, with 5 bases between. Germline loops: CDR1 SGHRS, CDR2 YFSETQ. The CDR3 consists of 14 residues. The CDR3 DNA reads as TGCGCCAGCAGCTTGGGGAGCAGCACAGATACGCAGTATTTT. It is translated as CASSLGSSTDTQYF.

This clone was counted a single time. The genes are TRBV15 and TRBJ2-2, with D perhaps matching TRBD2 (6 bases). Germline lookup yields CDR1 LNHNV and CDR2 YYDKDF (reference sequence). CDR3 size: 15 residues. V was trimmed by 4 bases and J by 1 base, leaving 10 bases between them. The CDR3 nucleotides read TGTGCCACCAGCACTGGGACTGTGAACACCGGGGAGCTGTTTTTT. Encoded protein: CATSTGTVNTGELFF.